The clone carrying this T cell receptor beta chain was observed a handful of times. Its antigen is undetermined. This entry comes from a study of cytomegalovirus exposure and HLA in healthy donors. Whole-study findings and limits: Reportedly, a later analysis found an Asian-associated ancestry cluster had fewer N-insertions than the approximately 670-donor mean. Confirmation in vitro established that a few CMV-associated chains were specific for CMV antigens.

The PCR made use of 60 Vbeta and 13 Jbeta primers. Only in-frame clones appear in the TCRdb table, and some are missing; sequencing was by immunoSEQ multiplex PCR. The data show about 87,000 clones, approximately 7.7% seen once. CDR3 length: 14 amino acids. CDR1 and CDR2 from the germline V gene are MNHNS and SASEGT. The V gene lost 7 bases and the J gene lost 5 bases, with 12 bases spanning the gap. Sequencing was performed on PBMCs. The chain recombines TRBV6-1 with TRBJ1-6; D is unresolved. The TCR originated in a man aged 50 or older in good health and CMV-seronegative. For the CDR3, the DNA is TGTGCCAGCAACATGACTCCGAATAATTCACCCCTCCACTTT. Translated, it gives CASNMTPNNSPLHF.